A single T cell receptor (beta chain) is shown here with its context. Its antigen is unknown. CDR1 SGHRS and CDR2 YFSETQ come from the germline V gene. J lost 2 bases, V lost 0 bases, and 11 bases had no gene match. This CDR3 contains 19 residues. This record belongs to a study of cytomegalovirus exposure and HLA in healthy donors. Study conclusions and caveats: Researchers counted 180 or so TCR beta chains as cytomegalovirus-associated.

Sequencing used immunoSEQ multiplex PCR; TCRdb keeps in-frame clones, though not all of them. The table has 100,000 to 150,000 clones, approximately 85% seen once. The chain has TRBV5-1 and TRBJ1-4, with TRBD1 matching over 9 bases. The sequence derives from a man aged 18 to 29 in good health and CMV-seronegative. The specimen was PBMCs. CDR3 sequence reads: CASSLGAPGQGLTNEKLFF. The CDR3 bases are TGCGCCAGCAGCTTGGGGGCACCGGGACAGGGTTTGACTAATGAAAAACTGTTTTTT.